Described below is a single TCR beta chain sequence and its context. The antigen is not known. The CDR3 is 15 amino acids. Germline CDR1 is GTSNPN and CDR2 is SVGIG (reference sequence). With 3 bases clipped from V and 7 bases from J, the junction kept 9 bases outside the gene matches. Sequencing used immunoSEQ multiplex PCR; TCRdb keeps in-frame clones, though not all of them. The sample lists some 45,000 clones; 65% to 90% were seen once. This record belongs to a study of OX40 agonist ivuxolimab in advanced cancers. A history of autoimmune disease or systemic immunosuppression excluded patients. Notes on the study in general: The expanded peripheral T cells' antigen specificity was not determined. Relative to CD4+, CD8+ T cells held more expanded clones on average.

The chain employs TRBV30 and TRBJ1-5, with 10 positions matching TRBD1. The sample was CD4+ or CD8+ T cells sorted from blood, taken in a trial of the OX40 agonist ivuxolimab. This receptor was taken from an adult with an advanced solid tumor such as melanoma, head and neck, liver or kidney cancer. CDR3 bases: TGTGCCTGGAGCGCCGGGACAGGGGATACGCAGCCCCAGCATTTT. As protein: CAWSAGTGDTQPQHF.